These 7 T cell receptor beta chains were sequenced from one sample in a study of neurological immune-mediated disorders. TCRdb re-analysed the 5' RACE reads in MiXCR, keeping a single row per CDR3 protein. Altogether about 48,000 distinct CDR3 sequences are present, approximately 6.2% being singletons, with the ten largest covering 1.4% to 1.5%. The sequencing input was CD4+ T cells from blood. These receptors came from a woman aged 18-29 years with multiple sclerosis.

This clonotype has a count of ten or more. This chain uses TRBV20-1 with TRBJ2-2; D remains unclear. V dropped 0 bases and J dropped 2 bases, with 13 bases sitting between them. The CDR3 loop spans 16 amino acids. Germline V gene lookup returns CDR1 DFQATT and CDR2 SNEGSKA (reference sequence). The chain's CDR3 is CSAREAEFGNTGELFF. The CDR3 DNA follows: TGCAGTGCTAGAGAGGCAGAATTCGGTAACACCGGGGAGCTGTTTTTT.

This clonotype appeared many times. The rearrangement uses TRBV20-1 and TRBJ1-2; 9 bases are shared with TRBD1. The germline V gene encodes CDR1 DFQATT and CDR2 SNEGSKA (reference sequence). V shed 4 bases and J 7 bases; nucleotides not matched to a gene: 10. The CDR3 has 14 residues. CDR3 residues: CSAKTGGNGGGYTF. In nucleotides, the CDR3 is TGCAGTGCTAAAACAGGGGGCAACGGGGGTGGCTACACCTTC.

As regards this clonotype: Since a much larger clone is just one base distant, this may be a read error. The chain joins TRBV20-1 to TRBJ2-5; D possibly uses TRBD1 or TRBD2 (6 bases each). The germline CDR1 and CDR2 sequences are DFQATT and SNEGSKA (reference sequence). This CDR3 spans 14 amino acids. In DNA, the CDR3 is TGCAGAGCTCCAAGGGGGGTCCTCAAGGAGACCCAGTACTTC. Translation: CRAPRGVLKETQYF.

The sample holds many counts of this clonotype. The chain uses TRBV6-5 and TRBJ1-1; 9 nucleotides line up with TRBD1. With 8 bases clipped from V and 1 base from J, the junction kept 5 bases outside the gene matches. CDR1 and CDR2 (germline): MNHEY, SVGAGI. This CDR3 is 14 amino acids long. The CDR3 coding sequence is TGTGCCAGCGGTCGGGACAGGGAGAACACTGAAGCTTTCTTT. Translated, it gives CASGRDRENTEAFF.

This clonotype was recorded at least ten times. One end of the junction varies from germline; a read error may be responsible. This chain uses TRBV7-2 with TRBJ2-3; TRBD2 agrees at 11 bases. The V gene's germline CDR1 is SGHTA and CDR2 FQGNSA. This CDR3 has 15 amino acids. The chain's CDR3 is CASSFLAGGTDTQYF. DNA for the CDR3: TGTGCCAGCAGCTTCCTAGCGGGAGGCACCGATACGCAGTATTTT.

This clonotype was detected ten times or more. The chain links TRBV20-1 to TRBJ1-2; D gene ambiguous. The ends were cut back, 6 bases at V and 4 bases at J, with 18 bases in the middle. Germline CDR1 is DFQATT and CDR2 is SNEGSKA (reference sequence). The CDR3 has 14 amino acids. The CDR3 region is CSAPTRRATYGYTF. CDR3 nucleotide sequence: TGCAGTGCACCGACGAGGAGGGCTACCTATGGCTACACCTTC.

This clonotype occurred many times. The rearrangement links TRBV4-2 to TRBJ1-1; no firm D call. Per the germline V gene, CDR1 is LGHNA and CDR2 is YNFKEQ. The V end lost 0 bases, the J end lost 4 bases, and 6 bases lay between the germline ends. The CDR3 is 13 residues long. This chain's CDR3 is CASSQDPATEAFF. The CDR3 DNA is TGTGCCAGCAGCCAAGATCCAGCCACTGAAGCTTTCTTT.